This note documents a single TCR beta chain sequence. The antigen remains unidentified. The length of the CDR3 is 15 residues. Deletions cut 0 bases from V and 0 bases from J, with 7 bases between. CDR1 and CDR2 (germline): SGHDT, YYEEEE. Amplification used 60 V beta primers and 13 J beta primers. Sequencing used immunoSEQ multiplex PCR; TCRdb keeps in-frame clones, though not all of them. Of fewer than 85,000 clones listed, roughly 87% were seen once; the top ten hold 2% to 2.5%. The data were taken from a study of glioma-infiltrating T cells after dendritic cell vaccination. Study summary: Patients received autologous tumor lysate-pulsed dendritic cell vaccination between about 2003 and 2012.

Study-level findings and limits: Longer survival after dendritic cell vaccination followed higher pretreatment TIL content. Only a small number of patients had complete blood and tumor samples.

This chain uses TRBV5-6 with TRBJ1-5; D call uncertain. Sequences were derived from blood, sampled before dendritic cell vaccination. The source of this sequence is a human donor with glioblastoma. The CDR3 bases are TGTGCCAGCAGCTTGGGACTTTATAGCAATCAGCCCCAGCATTTT. This gives the protein CASSLGLYSNQPQHF.